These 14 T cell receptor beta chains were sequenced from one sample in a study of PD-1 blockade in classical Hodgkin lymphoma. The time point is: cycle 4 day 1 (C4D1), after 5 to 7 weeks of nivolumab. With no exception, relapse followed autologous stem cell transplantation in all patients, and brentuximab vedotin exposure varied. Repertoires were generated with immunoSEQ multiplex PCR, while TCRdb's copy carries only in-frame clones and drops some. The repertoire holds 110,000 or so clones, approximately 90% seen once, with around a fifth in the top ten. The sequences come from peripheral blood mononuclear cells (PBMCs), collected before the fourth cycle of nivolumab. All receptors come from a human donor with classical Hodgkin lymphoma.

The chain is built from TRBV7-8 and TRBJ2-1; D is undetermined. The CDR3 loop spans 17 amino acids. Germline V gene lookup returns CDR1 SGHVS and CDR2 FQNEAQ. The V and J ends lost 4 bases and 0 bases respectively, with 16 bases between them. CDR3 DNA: TGTGCCAGCAGCTCCCTTATTACTGTCAGCTCCTACAATGAGCAGTTCTTC. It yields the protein CASSSLITVSSYNEQFF. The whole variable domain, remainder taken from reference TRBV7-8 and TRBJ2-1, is GAGVSQSPRYKVAKRGQDVALRCDPISGHVSLFWYQQALGQGPEFLTYFQNEAQLDKSGLPSDRFFAERPEGSVSTLKIQRTQQEDSAVYLCASSSLITVSSYNEQFFGPGTRLTVL.

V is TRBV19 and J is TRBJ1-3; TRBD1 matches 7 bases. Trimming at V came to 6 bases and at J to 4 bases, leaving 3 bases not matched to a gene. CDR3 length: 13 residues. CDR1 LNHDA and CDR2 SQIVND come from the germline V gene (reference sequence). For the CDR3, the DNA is TGTGCCAGTAGGAGACAGGGAGGAAACACCATATATTTT. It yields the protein CASRRQGGNTIYF.

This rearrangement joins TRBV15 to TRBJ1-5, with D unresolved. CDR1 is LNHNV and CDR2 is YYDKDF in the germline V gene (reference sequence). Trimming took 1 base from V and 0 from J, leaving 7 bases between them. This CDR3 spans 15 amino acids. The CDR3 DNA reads TGTGCCACCAGCAGAGCGCCGGGTAGCAATCAGCCCCAGCATTTT. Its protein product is CATSRAPGSNQPQHF.

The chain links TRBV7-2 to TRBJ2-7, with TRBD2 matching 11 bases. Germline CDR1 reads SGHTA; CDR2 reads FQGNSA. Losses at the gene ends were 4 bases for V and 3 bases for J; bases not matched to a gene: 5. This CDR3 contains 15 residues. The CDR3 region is CASSSPGTSGYEQYF. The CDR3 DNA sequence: TGTGCCAGCAGCTCCCCCGGGACTAGCGGCTACGAGCAGTACTTC. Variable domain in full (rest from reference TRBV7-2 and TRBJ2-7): GAGVSQSPSNKVTEKGKDVELRCDPISGHTALYWYRQSLGQGLEFLIYFQGNSAPDKSGLPSDRFSAERTGGSVSTLTIQRTQQEDSAVYLCASSSPGTSGYEQYFGPGTRLTVT.

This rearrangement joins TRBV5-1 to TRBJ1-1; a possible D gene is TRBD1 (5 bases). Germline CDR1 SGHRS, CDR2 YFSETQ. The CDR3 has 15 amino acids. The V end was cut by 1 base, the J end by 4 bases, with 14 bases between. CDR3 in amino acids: CASSLSIRVGTEAFF. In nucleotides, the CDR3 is TGCGCCAGCAGCTTGTCCATCAGGGTGGGCACTGAAGCTTTCTTT. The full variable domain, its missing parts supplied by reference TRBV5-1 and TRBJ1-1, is KAGVTQTPRYLIKTRGQQVTLSCSPISGHRSVSWYQQTPGQGLQFLFEYFSETQRNKGNFPGRFSGRQFSNSRSEMNVSTLELGDSALYLCASSLSIRVGTEAFFGQGTRLTVV.

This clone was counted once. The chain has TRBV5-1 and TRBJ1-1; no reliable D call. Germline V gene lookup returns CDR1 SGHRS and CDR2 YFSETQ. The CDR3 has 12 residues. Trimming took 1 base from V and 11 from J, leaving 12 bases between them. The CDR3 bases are TGCGCCAGCAGCTTGATCGGGAGCGGCGCTTTCTTT. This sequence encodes CASSLIGSGAFF. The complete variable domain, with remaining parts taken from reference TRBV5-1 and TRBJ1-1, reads KAGVTQTPRYLIKTRGQQVTLSCSPISGHRSVSWYQQTPGQGLQFLFEYFSETQRNKGNFPGRFSGRQFSNSRSEMNVSTLELGDSALYLCASSLIGSGAFFGQGTRLTVV.

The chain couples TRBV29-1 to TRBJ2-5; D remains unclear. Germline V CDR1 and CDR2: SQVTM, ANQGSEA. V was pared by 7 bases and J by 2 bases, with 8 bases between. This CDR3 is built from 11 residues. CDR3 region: CSAGRQETQYF. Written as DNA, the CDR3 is TGCAGCGCCGGACGGCAAGAGACCCAGTACTTC.

CDR3 nucleotides: TGTGCCTGGAGTGTCCCCCGGGGGGCTAGCGGGACCATGGCCCAGTACTTC. Encoded protein: CAWSVPRGASGTMAQYF. This sequence joins TRBV30 and TRBJ2-5, with 9 bases fitting TRBD2. This CDR3 has 17 residues. Germline V gene lookup returns CDR1 GTSNPN and CDR2 SVGIG (reference sequence). V lost 0 bases and J lost 9; bases outside the gene matches: 17.

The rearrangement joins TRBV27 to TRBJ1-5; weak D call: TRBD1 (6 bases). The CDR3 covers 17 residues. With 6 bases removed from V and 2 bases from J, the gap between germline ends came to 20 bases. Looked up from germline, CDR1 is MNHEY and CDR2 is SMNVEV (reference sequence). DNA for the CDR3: TGTGCCAGCAGCTTGGGGGCAAAGACAGCCCGCAATCAGCCCCAGCATTTT. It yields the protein CASSLGAKTARNQPQHF.

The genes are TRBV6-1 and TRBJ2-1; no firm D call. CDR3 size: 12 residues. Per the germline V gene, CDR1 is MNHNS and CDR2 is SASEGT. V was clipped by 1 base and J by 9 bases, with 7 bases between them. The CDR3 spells CASSEDWGEQFF. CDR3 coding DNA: TGTGCCAGCAGTGAAGATTGGGGTGAGCAGTTCTTC.

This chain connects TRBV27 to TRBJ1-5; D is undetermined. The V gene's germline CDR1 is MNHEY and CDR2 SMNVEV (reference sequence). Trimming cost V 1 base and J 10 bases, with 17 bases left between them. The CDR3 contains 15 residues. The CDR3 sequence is CASSLLDPRGSPQHF. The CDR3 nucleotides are TGTGCCAGCAGTTTATTGGACCCCCGCGGCTCCCCCCAGCATTTT.

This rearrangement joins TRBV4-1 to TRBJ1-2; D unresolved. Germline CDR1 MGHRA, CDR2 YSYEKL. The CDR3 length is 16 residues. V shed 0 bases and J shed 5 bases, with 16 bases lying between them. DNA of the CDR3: TGCGCCAGCAGCCAAGATCTGGTTCGGACGGTATATGGCTACACCTTC. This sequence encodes CASSQDLVRTVYGYTF.

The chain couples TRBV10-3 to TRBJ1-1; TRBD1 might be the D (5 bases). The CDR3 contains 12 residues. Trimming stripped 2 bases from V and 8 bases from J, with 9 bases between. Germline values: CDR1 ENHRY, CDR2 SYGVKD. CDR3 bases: TGTGCCATCAGTGAGGTAAACAGGGAAGCTTTCTTT. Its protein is CAISEVNREAFF.

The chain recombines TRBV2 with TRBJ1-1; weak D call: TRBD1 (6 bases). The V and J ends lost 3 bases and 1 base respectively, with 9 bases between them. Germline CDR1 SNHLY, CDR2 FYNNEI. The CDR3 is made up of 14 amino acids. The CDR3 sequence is CASSERTANTEAFF. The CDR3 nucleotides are TGTGCCAGCAGTGAGAGGACAGCGAACACTGAAGCTTTCTTT.